The rows below give T cell receptor beta chains drawn from one sample of a study of cytomegalovirus exposure and HLA in healthy donors. TCRdb keeps only in-frame clones here, not all; method: immunoSEQ multiplex PCR. The data show around 98,000 clones, more than 60% seen once. Sequenced input: PBMCs. Receptors originate from a man aged 50-59 years in good health and CMV-seronegative. Both conserved end residues are part of each CDR3. The D gene is left open where the match is weak. Size tells how often a clone was seen (once, few, many) or the class of an expanded clone, and some rows leave it out.

DNA: TGTGCCAGCAGCGTAGCGGGGGTTTCCACAGATACGCAGTATTTT
CDR3: CASSVAGVSTDTQYF
size: few
V: TRBV9
J: TRBJ2-3
D: .

DNA: TGTGCCACCAGCAGAGACTACTCCTACAATGAGCAGTTCTTC
CDR3: CATSRDYSYNEQFF
size: .
V: TRBV15
J: TRBJ2-1
D: .

DNA: TGCGCCAGCAGCTTGGAGCCCCTCGGGGCTAATGAAAAACTGTTTTTT
CDR3: CASSLEPLGANEKLFF
size: few
V: TRBV5-1
J: TRBJ1-4
D: .

DNA: TGTGCCAGCAGCGTATATATGACAGCCAGAATTAACTATGGCTACACCTTC
CDR3: CASSVYMTARINYGYTF
size: .
V: TRBV9
J: TRBJ1-2
D: .

DNA: TGTGCCAGCAGCCAGGCGGGACAGCTGAACACTGAAGCTTTCTTT
CDR3: CASSQAGQLNTEAFF
size: .
V: TRBV4-2
J: TRBJ1-1
D: TRBD1

DNA: TGTGCCAGCTCACCTCCGGGTCAGCCCCAGCATTTT
CDR3: CASSPPGQPQHF
size: .
V: TRBV18
J: TRBJ1-5
D: .

DNA: TGTGCCTGGCAGGACAGGGGGCGGGACACCGGGGAGCTGTTTTTT
CDR3: CAWQDRGRDTGELFF
size: few
V: TRBV30
J: TRBJ2-2
D: TRBD1

DNA: TGTGCCAGCCTCCCCCGGAGGGAGGGGACTACTGAAGCTTTCTTT
CDR3: CASLPRREGTTEAFF
size: .
V: TRBV6-1
J: TRBJ1-1
D: .

DNA: TGTGCCAGCAGCCTACCCGGGACTAGCGGGAGCTTGGGGCAAGAGACCCAGTACTTC
CDR3: CASSLPGTSGSLGQETQYF
size: .
V: TRBV7-9
J: TRBJ2-5
D: TRBD2

DNA: TGTGCCACCTCTACCGGGGGGTACGGTGAGCAGTTCTTC
CDR3: CATSTGGYGEQFF
size: once
V: TRBV15
J: TRBJ2-1
D: TRBD2

DNA: TGTGCCAGCAGCAAGGGACTACTCGTAGCCAAAAACATTCAGTACTTC
CDR3: CASSKGLLVAKNIQYF
size: .
V: TRBV7-9
J: TRBJ2-4
D: TRBD2

DNA: TGTGCCAGCACCGGAAAAGGGACAGTCTACAATGAGCAGTTCTTC
CDR3: CASTGKGTVYNEQFF
size: .
V: TRBV6-1
J: TRBJ2-1
D: TRBD1

DNA: TGCGCCAGCAGTGAGTCGGACGCGGGCGAGCAGTACTTC
CDR3: CASSESDAGEQYF
size: .
V: TRBV10-1
J: TRBJ2-7
D: .

DNA: TGTGCCAGCAGTTTACCTGGCAGGGGTTGGGGGGAGCAGTACTTC
CDR3: CASSLPGRGWGEQYF
size: few
V: TRBV28
J: TRBJ2-7
D: .

DNA: TGTGCCAGCAGGACAGGGTCAACTAATGAAAAACTGTTTTTT
CDR3: CASRTGSTNEKLFF
size: .
V: TRBV2
J: TRBJ1-4
D: TRBD1

DNA: TGTGCCAGTAGTAGTATCTTGGGGGGTCGGGGCAATCAGCCCCAGCATTTT
CDR3: CASSSILGGRGNQPQHF
size: few
V: TRBV19
J: TRBJ1-5
D: .

DNA: TGTGCCAGCAGTACGGGACTAGCGGGAACCTACAATGAGCAGTTCTTC
CDR3: CASSTGLAGTYNEQFF
size: few
V: TRBV27
J: TRBJ2-1
D: TRBD2

DNA: TGTGCCAGCTCACCAGGAACACGAGGCACCGGGGAGCTGTTTTTT
CDR3: CASSPGTRGTGELFF
size: .
V: TRBV18
J: TRBJ2-2
D: .

DNA: TGTGCCACCAGCAGAGGTATAAAGGAGCGCGATGAGCAGTTCTTC
CDR3: CATSRGIKERDEQFF
size: .
V: TRBV15
J: TRBJ2-1
D: .

DNA: TGTGCCAGCAGCCCGGGACTAGTTTCTCTTAAGGAGACCCAGTACTTC
CDR3: CASSPGLVSLKETQYF
size: .
V: TRBV5-6
J: TRBJ2-5
D: TRBD2

DNA: TGCGCCAGCAGCTTGGGGGACAGGGTTCATGGCTACACCTTC
CDR3: CASSLGDRVHGYTF
size: .
V: TRBV5-1
J: TRBJ1-2
D: TRBD1

DNA: TGTGCCAGCAGCCGTCACCGGGACAGGGGCTCCCAAATCCAGTATTTT
CDR3: CASSRHRDRGSQIQYF
size: .
V: TRBV14
J: TRBJ2-3
D: TRBD1

DNA: TGCAGCGTTCCCTTGGGACAAAACCAAGAGACCCAGTACTTC
CDR3: CSVPLGQNQETQYF
size: .
V: TRBV29-1
J: TRBJ2-5
D: .